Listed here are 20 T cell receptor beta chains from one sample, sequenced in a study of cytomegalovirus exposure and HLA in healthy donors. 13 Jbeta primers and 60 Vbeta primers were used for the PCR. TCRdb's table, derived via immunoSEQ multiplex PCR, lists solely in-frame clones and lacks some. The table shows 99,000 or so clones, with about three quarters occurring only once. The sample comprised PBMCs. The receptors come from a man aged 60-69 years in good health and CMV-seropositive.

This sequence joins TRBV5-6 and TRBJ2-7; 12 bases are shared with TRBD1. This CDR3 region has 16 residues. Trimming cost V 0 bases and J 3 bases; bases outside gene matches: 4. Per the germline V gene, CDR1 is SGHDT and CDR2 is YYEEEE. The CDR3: CASSLGDRGRFYEQYF. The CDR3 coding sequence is TGTGCCAGCAGCTTGGGGGACAGGGGGCGATTCTACGAGCAGTACTTC.

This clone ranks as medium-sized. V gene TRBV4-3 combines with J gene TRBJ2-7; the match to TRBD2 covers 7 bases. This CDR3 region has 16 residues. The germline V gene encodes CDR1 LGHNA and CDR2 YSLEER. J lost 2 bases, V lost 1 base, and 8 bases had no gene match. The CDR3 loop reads CASSQVLGLPTYEQYF. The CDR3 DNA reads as TGCGCCAGCAGCCAAGTTCTGGGACTACCAACCTACGAGCAGTACTTC.

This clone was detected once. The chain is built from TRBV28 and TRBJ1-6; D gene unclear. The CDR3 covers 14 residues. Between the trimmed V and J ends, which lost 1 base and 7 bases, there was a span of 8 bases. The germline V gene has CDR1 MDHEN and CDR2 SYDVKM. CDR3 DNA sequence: TGTGCCAGCAGTTTATCCCCCCAAAATTCACCCCTCCACTTT. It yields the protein CASSLSPQNSPLHF. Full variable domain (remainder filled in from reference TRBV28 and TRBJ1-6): DVKVTQSSRYLVKRTGEKVFLECVQDMDHENMFWYRQDPGLGLRLIYFSYDVKMKEKGDIPEGYSVSREKKERFSLILESASTNQTSMYLCASSLSPQNSPLHFGNGTRLTVT.

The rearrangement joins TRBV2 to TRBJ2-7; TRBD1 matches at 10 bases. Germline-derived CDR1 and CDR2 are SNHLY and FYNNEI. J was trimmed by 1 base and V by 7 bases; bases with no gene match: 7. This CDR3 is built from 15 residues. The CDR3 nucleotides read TGTGCCAGCAACAAACCGGGACAGGGGTCCTACGAGCAGTACTTC. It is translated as CASNKPGQGSYEQYF.

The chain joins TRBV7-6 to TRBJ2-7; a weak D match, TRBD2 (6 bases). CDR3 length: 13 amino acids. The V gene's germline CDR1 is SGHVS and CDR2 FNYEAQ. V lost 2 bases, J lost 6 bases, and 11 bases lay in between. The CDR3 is CASSLPVGGEQYF. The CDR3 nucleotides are TGTGCCAGCAGCTTACCCGTGGGAGGCGAGCAGTACTTC.

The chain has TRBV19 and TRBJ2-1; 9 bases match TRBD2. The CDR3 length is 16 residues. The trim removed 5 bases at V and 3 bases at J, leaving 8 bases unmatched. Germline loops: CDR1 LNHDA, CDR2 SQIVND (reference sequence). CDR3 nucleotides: TGTGCCAGTAGTCTCCGCGGGGGGGCTCTCTACAATGAGCAGTTCTTC. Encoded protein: CASSLRGGALYNEQFF.

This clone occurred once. The CDR3 loop is CASSSGQIFYEQYF. CDR3 bases: TGTGCCAGCAGTTCGGGACAGATCTTCTACGAGCAGTACTTC. The J gene is TRBJ2-7, the V gene TRBV28; 7 bases match TRBD1. V dropped 4 bases and J dropped 3; count of bases not matched to a gene: 6. Looked up from germline, CDR1 is MDHEN and CDR2 is SYDVKM. The CDR3 is 14 residues long.

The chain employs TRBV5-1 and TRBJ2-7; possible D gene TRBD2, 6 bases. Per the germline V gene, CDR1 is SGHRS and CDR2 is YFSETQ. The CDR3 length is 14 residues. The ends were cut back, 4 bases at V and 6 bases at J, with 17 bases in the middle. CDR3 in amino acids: CASSDGLAGSEQYF. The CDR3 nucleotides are TGCGCCAGCAGCGACGGGCTTGCCGGGAGCGAGCAGTACTTC. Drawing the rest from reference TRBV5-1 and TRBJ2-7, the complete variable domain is KAGVTQTPRYLIKTRGQQVTLSCSPISGHRSVSWYQQTPGQGLQFLFEYFSETQRNKGNFPGRFSGRQFSNSRSEMNVSTLELGDSALYLCASSDGLAGSEQYFGPGTRLTVT.

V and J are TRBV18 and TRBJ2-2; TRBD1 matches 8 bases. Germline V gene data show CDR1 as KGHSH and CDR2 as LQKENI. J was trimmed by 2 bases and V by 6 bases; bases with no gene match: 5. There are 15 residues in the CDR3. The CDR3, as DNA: TGTGCCAGCTCGGCCGGGACAGGAAACACCGGGGAGCTGTTTTTT. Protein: CASSAGTGNTGELFF.

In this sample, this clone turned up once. CDR3 sequence: CAISADRGRLQETQYF. CDR3 sequence (DNA): TGTGCCATCAGTGCGGACAGGGGGCGACTCCAAGAGACCCAGTACTTC. The chain recombines TRBV10-3 with TRBJ2-5; 11 bases match TRBD1. Germline lookup yields CDR1 ENHRY and CDR2 SYGVKD. V was pared by 4 bases and J by 1 base, with 5 bases of the junction left unmatched. This CDR3 is 16 amino acids long.

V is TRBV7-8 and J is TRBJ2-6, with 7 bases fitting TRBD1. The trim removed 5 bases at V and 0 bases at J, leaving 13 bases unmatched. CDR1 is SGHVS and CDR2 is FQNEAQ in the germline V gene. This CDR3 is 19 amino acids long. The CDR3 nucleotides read TGTGCCAGCAGCCAGGGCGCAGGACAGGCGAGCTCTGGGGCCAACGTCCTGACTTTC. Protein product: CASSQGAGQASSGANVLTF.

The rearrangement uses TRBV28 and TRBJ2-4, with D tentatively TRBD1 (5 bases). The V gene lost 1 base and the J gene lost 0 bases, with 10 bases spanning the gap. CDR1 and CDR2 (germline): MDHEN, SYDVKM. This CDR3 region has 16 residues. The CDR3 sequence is CASSLSYRLAKNIQYF. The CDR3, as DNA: TGTGCCAGCAGTTTATCCTACAGGCTAGCCAAAAACATTCAGTACTTC.

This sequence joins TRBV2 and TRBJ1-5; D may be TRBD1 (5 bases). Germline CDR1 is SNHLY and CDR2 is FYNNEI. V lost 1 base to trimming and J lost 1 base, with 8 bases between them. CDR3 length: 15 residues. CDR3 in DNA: TGTGCCAGCAGTGAAGGACAGACCAGCAATCAGCCCCAGCATTTT. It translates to CASSEGQTSNQPQHF.

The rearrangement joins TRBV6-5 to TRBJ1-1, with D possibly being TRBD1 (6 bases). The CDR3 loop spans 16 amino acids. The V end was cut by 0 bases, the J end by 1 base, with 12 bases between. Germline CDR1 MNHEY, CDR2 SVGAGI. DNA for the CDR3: TGTGCCAGCAGTTACTCTAAGGGGACACAGAACACTGAAGCTTTCTTT. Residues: CASSYSKGTQNTEAFF.

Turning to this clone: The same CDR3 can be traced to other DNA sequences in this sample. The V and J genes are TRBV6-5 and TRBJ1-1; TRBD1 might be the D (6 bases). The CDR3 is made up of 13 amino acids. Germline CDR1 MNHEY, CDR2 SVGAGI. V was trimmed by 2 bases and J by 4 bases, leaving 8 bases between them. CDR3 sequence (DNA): TGTGCCAGCAGTTACGGGGGGGCCACTGAAGCTTTCTTT. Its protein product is CASSYGGATEAFF.

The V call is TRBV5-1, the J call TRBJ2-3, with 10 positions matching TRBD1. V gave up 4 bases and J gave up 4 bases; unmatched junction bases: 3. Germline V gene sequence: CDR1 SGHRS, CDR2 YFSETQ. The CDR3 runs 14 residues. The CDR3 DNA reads TGCGCCAGCAGCCTGGGACAGGGGCCAGATACGCAGTATTTT. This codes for CASSLGQGPDTQYF.

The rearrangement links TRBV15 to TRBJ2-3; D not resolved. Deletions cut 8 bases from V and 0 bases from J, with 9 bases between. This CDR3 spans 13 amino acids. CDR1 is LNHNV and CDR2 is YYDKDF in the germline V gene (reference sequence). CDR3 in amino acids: CATRVESTDTQYF. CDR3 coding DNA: TGTGCCACCCGGGTGGAGAGCACAGATACGCAGTATTTT.

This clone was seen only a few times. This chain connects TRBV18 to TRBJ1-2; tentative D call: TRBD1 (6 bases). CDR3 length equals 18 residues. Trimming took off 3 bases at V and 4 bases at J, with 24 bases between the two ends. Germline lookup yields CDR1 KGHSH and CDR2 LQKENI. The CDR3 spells CASSPGALRPHRSYGYTF. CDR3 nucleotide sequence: TGTGCCAGCTCACCGGGGGCTTTGCGACCCCATCGCAGCTATGGCTACACCTTC.

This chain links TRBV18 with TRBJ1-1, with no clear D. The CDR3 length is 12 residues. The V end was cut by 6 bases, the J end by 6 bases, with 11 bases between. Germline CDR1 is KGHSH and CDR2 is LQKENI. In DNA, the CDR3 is TGTGCCAGCTCGAGAGGGTTGGCTGAAGCTTTCTTT. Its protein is CASSRGLAEAFF. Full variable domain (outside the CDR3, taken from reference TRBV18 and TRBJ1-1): NAGVMQNPRHLVRRRGQEARLRCSPMKGHSHVYWYRQLPEEGLKFMVYLQKENIIDESGMPKERFSAEFPKEGPSILRIQQVVRGDSAAYFCASSRGLAEAFFGQGTRLTVV.

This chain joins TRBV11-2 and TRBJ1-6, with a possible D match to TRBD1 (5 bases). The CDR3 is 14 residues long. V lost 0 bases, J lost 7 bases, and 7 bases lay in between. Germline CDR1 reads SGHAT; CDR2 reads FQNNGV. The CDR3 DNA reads TGTGCCAGCAGCTTAGACAGGGTAAATTCACCCCTCCACTTT. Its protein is CASSLDRVNSPLHF.